These T cell receptor beta chains were read from a single sample in a study of siplizumab effects on memory and regulatory T cells. Using immunoSEQ multiplex PCR, the repertoire was profiled, and TCRdb retains in-frame clones only, with some absent. The data hold some 120,000 clones, with around 94% observed a single time. The sample comprised non-Treg CD4+ T cells sorted from blood. Every receptor here comes from a human donor in good health. The CDR3 runs from the conserved cysteine through the conserved F or W. A D gene is named only where the DNA matches it firmly.

CDR3aa: CASSLGPANYGYTF; j_gene: TRBJ1-2; v_gene: TRBV5-5; d_gene: .
CDR3aa: CARSRGGGETQYF; j_gene: TRBJ2-5; v_gene: TRBV19; d_gene: TRBD2
CDR3aa: CASSYSGRAFGELFF; j_gene: TRBJ2-2; v_gene: TRBV2; d_gene: TRBD2
CDR3aa: CASSNRGNTGELFF; j_gene: TRBJ2-2; v_gene: TRBV19; d_gene: .
CDR3aa: CASSFRAGTNTGELFF; j_gene: TRBJ2-2; v_gene: TRBV7-2; d_gene: .
CDR3aa: CASSYSDRVNTGELFF; j_gene: TRBJ2-2; v_gene: TRBV6-5; d_gene: TRBD1
CDR3aa: CASSRGPERHF; j_gene: TRBJ1-5; v_gene: TRBV6-1; d_gene: .
CDR3aa: CASSNPPTSEQYF; j_gene: TRBJ2-7; v_gene: TRBV19; d_gene: .
CDR3aa: CASSLESGGETQYF; j_gene: TRBJ2-5; v_gene: TRBV5-1; d_gene: .
CDR3aa: CASSLALAGVLDTQYF; j_gene: TRBJ2-3; v_gene: TRBV5-1; d_gene: TRBD2
CDR3aa: CASSPERGGNTIYF; j_gene: TRBJ1-3; v_gene: TRBV6-5; d_gene: .
CDR3aa: CASSPSQGRNTEAFF; j_gene: TRBJ1-1; v_gene: TRBV5-1; d_gene: .
CDR3aa: CASSDTLGTIGVDEQFF; j_gene: TRBJ2-1; v_gene: TRBV25-1; d_gene: .
CDR3aa: CSVVWQFSSYNEQFF; j_gene: TRBJ2-1; v_gene: TRBV29-1; d_gene: .
CDR3aa: CASRGTTGGIGELFF; j_gene: TRBJ2-2; v_gene: TRBV6-1; d_gene: TRBD1
CDR3aa: CASSQSTGNSGNTIYF; j_gene: TRBJ1-3; v_gene: TRBV18; d_gene: TRBD1
CDR3aa: CASSLLTGGYEQYF; j_gene: TRBJ2-7; v_gene: TRBV19; d_gene: TRBD1
CDR3aa: CATFSGIQNIQYF; j_gene: TRBJ2-4; v_gene: TRBV28; d_gene: TRBD2
CDR3aa: CASSLKVGWYSYEQYF; j_gene: TRBJ2-7; v_gene: TRBV27; d_gene: .
CDR3aa: CASSEQGNQPQHF; j_gene: TRBJ1-5; v_gene: TRBV6-1; d_gene: .
CDR3aa: CASSPLTYQETQYF; j_gene: TRBJ2-5; v_gene: TRBV7-9; d_gene: .
CDR3aa: CASSPRDSPYQQYF; j_gene: TRBJ2-7; v_gene: TRBV7-2; d_gene: TRBD1
CDR3aa: CASSSAWLNTEAFF; j_gene: TRBJ1-1; v_gene: TRBV7-2; d_gene: .